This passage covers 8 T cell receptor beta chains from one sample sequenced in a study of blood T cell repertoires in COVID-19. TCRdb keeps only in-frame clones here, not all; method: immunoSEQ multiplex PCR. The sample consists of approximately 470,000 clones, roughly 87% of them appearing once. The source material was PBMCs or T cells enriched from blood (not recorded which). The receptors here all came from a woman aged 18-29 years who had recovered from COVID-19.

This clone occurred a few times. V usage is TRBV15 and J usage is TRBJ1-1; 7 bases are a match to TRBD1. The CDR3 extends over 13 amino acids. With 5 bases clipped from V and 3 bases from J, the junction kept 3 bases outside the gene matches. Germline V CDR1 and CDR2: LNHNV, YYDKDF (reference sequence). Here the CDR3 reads CATSGRGYTEAFF. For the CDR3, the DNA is TGTGCCACCAGCGGCAGGGGGTACACTGAAGCTTTCTTT.

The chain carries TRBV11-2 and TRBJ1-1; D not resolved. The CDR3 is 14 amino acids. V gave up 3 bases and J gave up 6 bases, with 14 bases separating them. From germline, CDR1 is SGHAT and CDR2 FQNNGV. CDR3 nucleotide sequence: TGTGCCAGCAGCTTGCGATCAAACGTGGCTGAAGCTTTCTTT. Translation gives CASSLRSNVAEAFF.

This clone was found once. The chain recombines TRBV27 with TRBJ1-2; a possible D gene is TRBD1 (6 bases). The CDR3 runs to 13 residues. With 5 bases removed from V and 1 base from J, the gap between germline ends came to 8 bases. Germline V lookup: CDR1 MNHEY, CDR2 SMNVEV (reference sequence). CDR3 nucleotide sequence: TGTGCCAGCAGTCCCAGGGGTAACTATGGCTACACCTTC. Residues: CASSPRGNYGYTF.

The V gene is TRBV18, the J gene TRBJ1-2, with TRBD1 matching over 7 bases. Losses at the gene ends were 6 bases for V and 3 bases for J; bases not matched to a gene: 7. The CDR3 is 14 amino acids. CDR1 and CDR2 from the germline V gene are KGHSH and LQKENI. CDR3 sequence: CASSKDRTDYGYTF. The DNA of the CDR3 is TGTGCCAGCTCCAAGGACAGGACGGACTATGGCTACACCTTC.

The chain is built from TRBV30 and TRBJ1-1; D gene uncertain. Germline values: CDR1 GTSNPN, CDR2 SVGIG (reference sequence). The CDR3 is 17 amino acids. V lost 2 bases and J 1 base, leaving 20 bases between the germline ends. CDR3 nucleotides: TGTGCCTGGAGTTCTTATCGGGCCCGGGCGGGGAACACTGAAGCTTTCTTT. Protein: CAWSSYRARAGNTEAFF.

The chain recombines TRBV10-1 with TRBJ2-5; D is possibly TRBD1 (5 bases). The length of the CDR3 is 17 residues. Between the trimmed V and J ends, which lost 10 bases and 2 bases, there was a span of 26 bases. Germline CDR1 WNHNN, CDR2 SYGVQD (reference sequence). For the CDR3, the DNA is TGCGCCACCGCCGCGAGTGGGGCCCAAGGCCCTCAAGAGACCCAGTACTTC. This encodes CATAASGAQGPQETQYF.

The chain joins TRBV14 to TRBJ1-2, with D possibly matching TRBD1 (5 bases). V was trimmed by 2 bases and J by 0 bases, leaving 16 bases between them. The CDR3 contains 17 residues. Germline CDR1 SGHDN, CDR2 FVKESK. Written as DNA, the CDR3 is TGTGCCAGCAGCCAATTAGGGGCAGGAGCTGCTAACTATGGCTACACCTTC. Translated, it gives CASSQLGAGAANYGYTF.

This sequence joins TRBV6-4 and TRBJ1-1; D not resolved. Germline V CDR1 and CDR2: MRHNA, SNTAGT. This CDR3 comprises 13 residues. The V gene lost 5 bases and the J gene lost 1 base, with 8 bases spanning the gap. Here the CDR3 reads CASSLTQNTEAFF. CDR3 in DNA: TGTGCCAGCAGTCTTACACAGAACACTGAAGCTTTCTTT.